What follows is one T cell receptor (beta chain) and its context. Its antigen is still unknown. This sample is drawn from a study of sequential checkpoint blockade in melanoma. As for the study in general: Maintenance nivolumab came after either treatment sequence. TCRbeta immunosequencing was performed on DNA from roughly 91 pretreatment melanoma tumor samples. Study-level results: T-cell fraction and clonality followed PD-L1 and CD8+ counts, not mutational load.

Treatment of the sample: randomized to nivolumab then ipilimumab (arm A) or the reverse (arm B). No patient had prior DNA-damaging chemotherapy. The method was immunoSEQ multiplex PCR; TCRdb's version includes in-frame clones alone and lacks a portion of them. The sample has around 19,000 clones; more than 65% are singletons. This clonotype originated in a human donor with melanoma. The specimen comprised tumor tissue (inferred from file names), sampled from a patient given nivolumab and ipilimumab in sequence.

CDR3 DNA sequence: TGTGCCAGCAGCCAGTTACTAGCGGAGCGCACAGATACGCAGTATTTT. Its protein is CASSQLLAERTDTQYF. The chain recombines TRBV14 with TRBJ2-3; TRBD2 matches 8 bases. The CDR3 consists of 16 residues. The trim removed 3 bases at V and 1 base at J, leaving 6 bases unmatched. From germline, CDR1 is SGHDN and CDR2 FVKESK. The complete variable domain, with remaining parts taken from reference TRBV14 and TRBJ2-3, reads EAGVTQFPSHSVIEKGQTVTLRCDPISGHDNLYWYRRVMGKEIKFLLHFVKESKQDESGMPNNRFLAERTGGTYSTLKVQPAELEDSGVYFCASSQLLAERTDTQYFGPGTRLTVL.